The sequence of this T cell receptor (beta chain) was determined in a study of OX40 agonist ivuxolimab in advanced cancers. The CDR3 consists of 14 residues. V was pared by 4 bases and J by 6 bases, with 16 bases between. CDR1 and CDR2 (germline): SGHNT, YYREEE (reference sequence). Repertoires were generated with immunoSEQ multiplex PCR, while TCRdb's copy carries only in-frame clones and drops some. This sample has roughly 69,000 clones; 87% occur once, and the top ten carry 4% to 5%. Sequencing was performed on CD4+ or CD8+ T cells sorted from blood, taken in a trial of the OX40 agonist ivuxolimab. This TCR came from an adult with an advanced solid tumor such as melanoma, head and neck, liver or kidney cancer. The rearrangement uses TRBV5-4 and TRBJ1-1, with D hard to call. CDR3 in amino acids: CASSLSGPRPEAFF. CDR3 nucleotide sequence: TGTGCCAGCAGCCTCTCGGGTCCTCGCCCTGAAGCTTTCTTT.